This TCR beta chain derives from a study of Graves' ophthalmopathy and Graves' hyperthyroidism. The germline V gene has CDR1 PRHDT and CDR2 FYEKMQ (reference sequence). J gave up 5 bases and V 4 bases, and 11 bases lay outside the gene matches. The CDR3 is made up of 15 amino acids. Whole-study findings and limits: Cross-validated, the 13-signature model showed 87.88%/81.08% sensitivity/specificity, and 80%/75% in the test set. Ophthalmopathy progression prediction by the model yielded a sensitivity of 70.59% and a specificity of under 85%.

Investigators amplified TCR beta CDR3 regions from RNA transcripts. HTBI primers primed a first-round RT-PCR, and a second-round multiplex PCR followed. TCRdb recomputed calls from the multiplex PCR reads with MiXCR, one row per CDR3 protein. This table has a few hundred thousand distinct CDR3 sequences, 15% appearing once. As regards this clonotype: Antigen unknown.

The sequence was obtained from a woman between 18 and 30 years old with stable Graves' hyperthyroidism. Sequencing was done on a sample of peripheral blood. The genes are TRBV13 and TRBJ2-7; 7 nucleotides match TRBD1. CDR3 sequence: CASSSHGQVFNEQYF. The DNA for the CDR3 is TGTGCCAGCAGCTCCCACGGACAGGTCTTTAACGAGCAGTACTTC.